The clone carrying this T cell receptor beta chain has at least ten counts. TCRdb recomputed calls from the 5' RACE reads with MiXCR, one row per CDR3 protein. The sample yields about 100,000 distinct CDR3 sequences, 5.9% seen once. The source of the sample is a study of identical twins. V lost 5 bases, J lost 1 base, and 1 base stayed unmatched. CDR1 and CDR2 (germline): SNHLY, FYNNEI. The CDR3 sequence is 14 residues long. With no exceptions, donors were healthy Caucasians. This chain connects TRBV2 to TRBJ2-2; TRBD2 aligns across 7 bases. The sequence was obtained from a woman in her fifties or sixties in good health. Sequencing used memory T cells sorted from blood. The CDR3 protein is CASSREVNTGELFF. CDR3 nucleotide sequence: TGTGCCAGCAGTCGGGAGGTGAACACCGGGGAGCTGTTTTTT.